These 9 T cell receptor beta chains were sequenced from one sample in a study of T cells after yellow fever vaccination. TCRdb called the 5' RACE reads again in MiXCR, with one record for every CDR3 protein. The repertoire holds a few hundred thousand distinct CDR3 sequences, with approximately 7% as singletons. The material was PBMCs, obtained roughly seven weeks after the first yellow fever vaccination. These receptors came from a man between 18 and 29 years old who received the YFV17D yellow fever vaccine.

The table lists this clonotype with a few counts. The chain links TRBV12-3 or TRBV12-4 to TRBJ2-5; the match to TRBD1 covers 7 bases. V shed 5 bases and J 2 bases; nucleotides not matched to a gene: 5. The CDR3 is 14 amino acids. CDR3 region: CASSRGPVQETQYF. CDR3 nucleotide sequence: TGTGCCAGCAGTAGGGGGCCGGTGCAAGAGACCCAGTACTTC.

This clonotype was found many times. This rearrangement joins TRBV20-1 to TRBJ2-2; D may match TRBD1 or TRBD2 (5 bases each). CDR3 length: 14 residues. V gave up 3 bases and J gave up 4 bases, with 12 bases separating them. Germline-derived CDR1 and CDR2 are DFQATT and SNEGSKA (reference sequence). As DNA, the CDR3 is TGCAGTGCTAGGGACCTTGGGGGCACCGGGGAGCTGTTTTTT. Its translation: CSARDLGGTGELFF.

This clonotype showed up just a few times. This chain joins TRBV7-6 and TRBJ2-2; D is ambiguous. The length of the CDR3 is 14 residues. The germline CDR1 and CDR2 sequences are SGHVS and FNYEAQ. The V and J ends lost 5 bases and 7 bases respectively, with 14 bases between them. CDR3 nucleotide sequence: TGTGCCAGCAGCCGATCCGCGTCGGGCGGGGAGCTGTTTTTT. Protein: CASSRSASGGELFF. Looking up the rest from reference TRBV7-6 and TRBJ2-2 gives the full variable domain: GAGVSQSPRYKVTKRGQDVALRCDPISGHVSLYWYRQALGQGPEFLTYFNYEAQQDKSGLPNDRFSAERPEGSISTLTIQRTEQRDSAMYRCASSRSASGGELFFGEGSRLTVL.

This clonotype was counted many times. The rearrangement joins TRBV7-9 to TRBJ2-7, with 7 bases fitting TRBD1. V shed 2 bases, J shed 4 bases, and the junction held 14 bases outside the gene matches. The CDR3 length is 17 residues. CDR1 and CDR2 (germline): SEHNR, FQNEAQ (reference sequence). DNA for the CDR3: TGTGCCAGCAGCTTATTGACAGGGAAATTCAAATCTTACGAGCAGTACTTC. Its protein product is CASSLLTGKFKSYEQYF.

This chain uses TRBV5-4 with TRBJ1-4; TRBD1 agrees at 7 bases. Germline V lookup: CDR1 SGHNT, CDR2 YYREEE (reference sequence). This CDR3 spans 13 amino acids. The V and J ends lost 4 bases and 7 bases, in that order; junction bases with no gene match: 4. The CDR3 nucleotides read TGTGCCAGCAGCCCAGGGGGGGTTGAAAAACTGTTTTTT. Encoded protein: CASSPGGVEKLFF.

This clonotype occurred a few times. V usage is TRBV5-5 and J usage is TRBJ1-1, with 7 bases lining up with TRBD1. The germline gives CDR1 SGHKS, CDR2 YYEKEE (reference sequence). V shed 3 bases and J 5 bases; nucleotides not matched to a gene: 7. The CDR3 extends over 14 amino acids. CDR3 amino acids: CASSWKGAATEAFF. CDR3 nucleotide sequence: TGTGCCAGCAGCTGGAAGGGGGCCGCTACTGAAGCTTTCTTT.

In its sample, this clonotype was seen a few times. J is TRBJ2-7 and V is TRBV3-1, with D uncertain. Trimming shortened V by 1 base and J by 5 bases, and 9 bases separated the two germline ends. Germline V CDR1 and CDR2: LGHDT, YNNKEL (reference sequence). This CDR3 has 13 amino acids. CDR3 residues: CASSQGVEDEQYF. The CDR3 DNA follows: TGTGCCAGCAGCCAAGGGGTTGAGGACGAGCAGTACTTC.

The table lists this clonotype with a few counts. This chain joins TRBV7-8 and TRBJ2-5, with D unresolved. The CDR3 contains 13 residues. Germline V CDR1 and CDR2: SGHVS, FQNEAQ. V was cut by 7 bases and J by 2 bases, with 11 bases left in between. CDR3 in amino acids: CASTYRVQETQYF. CDR3 DNA: TGTGCCAGCACCTATAGGGTTCAAGAGACCCAGTACTTC.

This clonotype was observed a handful of times. The rearrangement joins TRBV12-3 or TRBV12-4 to TRBJ2-7, with TRBD1 as a possible D gene (6 bases). CDR3 length equals 13 residues. The germline V and J ends were trimmed by 5 bases and 6 bases, with 14 bases remaining between them. DNA of the CDR3: TGTGCCAGCAGTCTAGGGGGTTTTATCGAGCAGTACTTC. It translates to CASSLGGFIEQYF.